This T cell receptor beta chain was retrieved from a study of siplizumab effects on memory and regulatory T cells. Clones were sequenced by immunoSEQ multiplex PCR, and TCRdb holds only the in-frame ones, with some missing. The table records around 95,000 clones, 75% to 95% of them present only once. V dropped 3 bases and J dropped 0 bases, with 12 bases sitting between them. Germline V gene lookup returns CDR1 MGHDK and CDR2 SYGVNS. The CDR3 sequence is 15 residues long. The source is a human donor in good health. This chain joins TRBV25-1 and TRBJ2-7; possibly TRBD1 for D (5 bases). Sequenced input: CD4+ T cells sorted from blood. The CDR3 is CASSEGSGNSYEQYF. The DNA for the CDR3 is TGTGCCAGCAGTGAGGGGTCAGGGAACTCCTACGAGCAGTACTTC.